A selection of T cell receptor beta chains follows, all from one sample in a study of T cell repertoires in cytomegalovirus infection. One entry per CDR3 protein, called by TCRdb with MiXCR from the reads. The data contain about 570,000 distinct CDR3 sequences, almost 40% of them singletons. Which antigens these TCRs recognize remains unknown. The source was cultured PBMCs, collected from culture after CMV antigen stimulation. These receptors were collected from a human donor in good health (CMV status not recorded). Some clones in this sample may be carry-over from other donors' samples. CDR3s include the opening cysteine and the closing phenylalanine or tryptophan. Each record gives: J gene, clone size, V gene, D gene, CDR3 protein, CDR3 DNA. D genes are given only for firm matches. Clone size appears in some rows only: once, few, many, or a class for an expanded clone.

J gene: TRBJ2-1
clone size: .
V gene: TRBV18
D gene: .
CDR3 protein: CASSPPGSPYNEQFF
CDR3 DNA: TGTGCCAGCTCACCCCCCGGGAGCCCCTACAATGAGCAGTTCTTC

J gene: TRBJ2-7
clone size: .
V gene: TRBV25-1
D gene: TRBD2
CDR3 protein: CASRSTSGNYEQYF
CDR3 DNA: TGTGCCAGCAGAAGTACTAGCGGGAATTACGAGCAGTACTTC

J gene: TRBJ1-1
clone size: .
V gene: TRBV7-8
D gene: TRBD1
CDR3 protein: CASSRQGQGNTEAFF
CDR3 DNA: TGTGCCAGCAGCCGACAGGGTCAGGGGAACACTGAAGCTTTCTTT

J gene: TRBJ1-5
clone size: few
V gene: TRBV15
D gene: .
CDR3 protein: CATSRDPRGWDSNQPQHF
CDR3 DNA: TGTGCCACCAGCAGAGATCCTAGGGGGTGGGATAGCAATCAGCCCCAGCATTTT

J gene: TRBJ2-1
clone size: few
V gene: TRBV6-2/TRBV6-3
D gene: .
CDR3 protein: CASSPVSGEWSYNEQFF
CDR3 DNA: TGTGCCAGCAGTCCCGTATCCGGGGAGTGGTCCTACAATGAGCAGTTCTTC

J gene: TRBJ2-7
clone size: few
V gene: TRBV6-6
D gene: TRBD2
CDR3 protein: CASRRDYSYEQYF
CDR3 DNA: TGTGCCAGCAGGCGGGACTACTCCTACGAGCAGTACTTC

J gene: TRBJ2-7
clone size: .
V gene: TRBV28
D gene: .
CDR3 protein: CASNASPQYEQYF
CDR3 DNA: TGTGCCAGCAACGCCTCCCCCCAGTACGAGCAGTACTTC

J gene: TRBJ2-7
clone size: few
V gene: TRBV4-2
D gene: TRBD2
CDR3 protein: CASSQDIAGLTYEQYF
CDR3 DNA: TGTGCCAGCAGCCAAGATATAGCGGGACTTACCTACGAGCAGTACTTC

J gene: TRBJ1-1
clone size: few
V gene: TRBV20-1
D gene: .
CDR3 protein: CSATRTGVGTEAFF
CDR3 DNA: TGCAGTGCTACTCGGACGGGGGTCGGCACTGAAGCTTTCTTT

J gene: TRBJ2-1
clone size: .
V gene: TRBV12-3/TRBV12-4
D gene: TRBD2
CDR3 protein: CASSRQERGYNEQFF
CDR3 DNA: TGTGCCAGCAGTCGGCAGGAGCGGGGATACAATGAGCAGTTCTTC

J gene: TRBJ2-7
clone size: .
V gene: TRBV20-1
D gene: .
CDR3 protein: CSAIARNSYEQYF
CDR3 DNA: TGCAGTGCGATAGCAAGGAACTCCTACGAGCAGTACTTC

J gene: TRBJ2-1
clone size: .
V gene: TRBV7-2
D gene: TRBD2
CDR3 protein: CASSYMVAGTYNEQFF
CDR3 DNA: TGTGCCAGCAGCTATATGGTAGCGGGGACCTACAATGAGCAGTTCTTC

J gene: TRBJ1-1
clone size: .
V gene: TRBV7-9
D gene: TRBD1
CDR3 protein: CASSLPLPGGTEAFF
CDR3 DNA: TGTGCCAGCAGCTTACCCCTGCCAGGGGGCACTGAAGCTTTCTTT

J gene: TRBJ2-5
clone size: many
V gene: TRBV7-2
D gene: TRBD1
CDR3 protein: CASSRKGASETQYF
CDR3 DNA: TGTGCCAGCAGCCGTAAGGGGGCTAGCGAGACCCAGTACTTC

J gene: TRBJ2-6
clone size: few
V gene: TRBV28
D gene: .
CDR3 protein: CASSLGGGAVTSGANVLTF
CDR3 DNA: TGTGCCAGCAGTTTGGGGGGGGGCGCCGTTACCTCTGGGGCCAACGTCCTGACTTTC

J gene: TRBJ2-3
clone size: .
V gene: TRBV7-8
D gene: .
CDR3 protein: CASSLGSWGNTDTQYF
CDR3 DNA: TGTGCCAGCAGCTTAGGAAGTTGGGGCAACACAGATACGCAGTATTTT

J gene: TRBJ2-7
clone size: few
V gene: TRBV7-2
D gene: TRBD2
CDR3 protein: CASSSSGASSYEQYF
CDR3 DNA: TGTGCCAGCAGCTCGAGCGGGGCAAGCTCCTACGAGCAGTACTTC

J gene: TRBJ1-2
clone size: .
V gene: TRBV18
D gene: TRBD1
CDR3 protein: CASSPGQWGYGYTF
CDR3 DNA: TGTGCCAGCTCACCGGGACAGTGGGGCTATGGCTACACCTTC

J gene: TRBJ2-1
clone size: .
V gene: TRBV12-3/TRBV12-4
D gene: .
CDR3 protein: CASGKLPAGEQFF
CDR3 DNA: TGTGCCAGCGGGAAACTTCCCGCAGGGGAGCAGTTCTTC

J gene: TRBJ2-3
clone size: .
V gene: TRBV10-3
D gene: .
CDR3 protein: CATRVERRLDTQYF
CDR3 DNA: TGTGCCACCCGGGTGGAGAGAAGGTTGGATACGCAGTATTTT

J gene: TRBJ2-5
clone size: once
V gene: TRBV28
D gene: TRBD1
CDR3 protein: CASSSRQGSKGETQYF
CDR3 DNA: TGTGCCAGCAGTTCCCGACAGGGTTCCAAAGGGGAGACCCAGTACTTC

J gene: TRBJ1-2
clone size: few
V gene: TRBV2
D gene: .
CDR3 protein: CASQRDHLANYGYTF
CDR3 DNA: TGTGCCAGCCAACGGGACCACCTAGCTAACTATGGCTACACCTTC

J gene: TRBJ2-7
clone size: .
V gene: TRBV6-2/TRBV6-3
D gene: TRBD2
CDR3 protein: CASSYNGRRSSYEQYF
CDR3 DNA: TGTGCCAGCAGTTACAACGGGAGGAGGAGCTCCTACGAGCAGTACTTC

J gene: TRBJ2-7
clone size: .
V gene: TRBV27
D gene: .
CDR3 protein: CASSLYEGDEQYF
CDR3 DNA: TGTGCCAGCAGTTTATACGAGGGTGACGAGCAGTACTTC

J gene: TRBJ2-7
clone size: few
V gene: TRBV7-2
D gene: .
CDR3 protein: CASSFTRGEQYF
CDR3 DNA: TGTGCCAGCAGCTTCACACGGGGGGAGCAGTACTTC

J gene: TRBJ2-1
clone size: .
V gene: TRBV7-2
D gene: .
CDR3 protein: CASSLAAAGYNEQFF
CDR3 DNA: TGTGCCAGCAGCTTAGCGGCGGCGGGGTACAATGAGCAGTTCTTC

J gene: TRBJ2-7
clone size: .
V gene: TRBV19
D gene: .
CDR3 protein: CASSADYSYEQYF
CDR3 DNA: TGTGCCAGTAGTGCTGACTACTCCTACGAGCAGTACTTC